This T cell receptor beta chain came from a study of blood T cells in healthy people across ages. The use of a sample-barcoded 5' primer and a J-beta primer mix characterized a second PCR of about 7 to 12 cycles. TCRdb itself ran the 5' RACE reads through MiXCR, one entry per CDR3 protein. The sample consists of about 380,000 distinct CDR3 sequences, 50% to 60% of them appearing once. General study results and limits: More naive CD4+ cells and higher diversity marked long-lived donors relative to aged donors. Since the PBMCs were unsorted, naive and antigen-experienced cells could not be conclusively compared.

The V and J ends lost 4 bases and 0 bases respectively, with 22 bases between them. This CDR3 has 19 amino acids. The germline CDR1 and CDR2 sequences are DFQATT and SNEGSKA (reference sequence). Remarks on this clonotype: What it binds is not known.

The chain links TRBV20-1 to TRBJ2-6; D is undetermined. The TCR comes from a man in his 60s in good health. Sequences were obtained from blood. CDR3 nucleotides: TGCAGTGCTAACCTCAGGTCCCGAGGTGGTCTCTCTGGGGCCAACGTCCTGACTTTC. Amino acid sequence: CSANLRSRGGLSGANVLTF.